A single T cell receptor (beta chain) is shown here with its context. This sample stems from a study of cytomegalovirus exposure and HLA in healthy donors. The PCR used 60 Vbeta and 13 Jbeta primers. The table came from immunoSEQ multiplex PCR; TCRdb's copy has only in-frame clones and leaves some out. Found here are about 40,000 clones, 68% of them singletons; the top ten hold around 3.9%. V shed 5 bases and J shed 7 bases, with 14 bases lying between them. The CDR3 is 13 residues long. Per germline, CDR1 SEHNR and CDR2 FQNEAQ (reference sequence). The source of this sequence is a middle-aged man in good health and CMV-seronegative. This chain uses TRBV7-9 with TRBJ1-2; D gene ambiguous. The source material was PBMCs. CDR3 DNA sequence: TGTGCCAGCAGCCTCGGCGGCCGGAGTGGCTACACCTTC. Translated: CASSLGGRSGYTF.